Sequencing of this T cell receptor (beta chain) was carried out in a study of T cells in Graves' hyperthyroidism and ophthalmopathy. Stability of Graves' hyperthyroidism was defined as absent ophthalmopathy progression within 18 months. Uncontrolled infections, other autoimmune diseases, pregnancy or lactation led to exclusion of patients. The length of the CDR3 is 17 residues. Germline-derived CDR1 and CDR2 are SNHLY and FYNNEI. Trimming shortened V by 5 bases and J by 0 bases, and 18 bases separated the two germline ends. Template material for amplifying TCR beta CDR3 regions consisted of RNA transcripts. TCR CDR3 underwent first-round RT-PCR with the HTBI primer set. One entry per CDR3 protein, called by TCRdb with MiXCR from the multiplex PCR reads. The table has a few hundred thousand distinct CDR3 sequences, approximately 44% seen once.

The source material was peripheral blood or thyroid tissue (not recorded which). The chain links TRBV2 to TRBJ2-3; no reliable D call. This receptor was obtained from a woman aged 18-29 years with Graves' hyperthyroidism. The CDR3 nucleotides are TGTGCCAGCAGTTCTGGTCTGCGACTTTCTAGCACAGATACGCAGTATTTT. Translated: CASSSGLRLSSTDTQYF.